This record concerns one TCR beta chain sequence. Its antigen has not been determined. Base qualities are missing; no much larger clone stands one base away. From the cysteine through the phenylalanine, the CDR3 covers 16 amino acids. The CDR3 DNA has 48 bases and is translated from base 1. V is shortened by 4 bases, J by 5 bases, and the region joining them spans 20 bases. CDR1 and CDR2 were assigned from the germline V gene (reference sequence) as SEHNR and FQNEAQ. Using the deep immunoSEQ assay, multiplex PCR amplified TCR CDR3 regions from genomic DNA. Extracted genomic DNA from each cell subset was distributed evenly across all wells of several immunoSEQ 96-well plates, and each plate was treated as a replicate. For sorted subsets, around 200 ng genomic DNA, equal to tens of thousands of T cell genomes, was loaded into each replicate PCR. Purified libraries were measured with a Qubit 3.0 fluorometer, size-checked on a Bioanalyzer 2100, and measured again with the KAPA Library Quantification kit. Every immunoSEQ 96-well plate was sequenced on a dedicated single-read 150-cycle Illumina NextSeq 550 flow cell. The authors' pipeline ran thus. Because the immunoSEQ output included only junctional sequences and no quality scores, the filtering could not be the same as the filtering used for full-length reads. To assign V/J genes and CDR3, sequences were annotated against IMGT germline references using PyIR, a Python wrapper for IgBLAST v1.9. Reads were removed for weak V/J assignments (E-value above 1e-6), missing CDR3, stop codons, out-of-frame junctions, or ambiguous translated residues. A V3J clonotype was defined by an identical inferred V gene, J gene, and CDR3 amino acid sequence. Percentage overlap between repertoires was computed as shared unique clonotypes divided by the size of the smaller repertoire. RTK rarefaction, the Chao1 estimator, and Recon v2.1 estimates of unobserved clonotypes were used to assess repertoire richness. For all TCRbeta clonotypes obtained by the gDNA method from a few donors, generation probabilities were computed with OLGA. The table was pulled from immuneACCESS by TCRdb, which kept in-frame rearrangements only. Such tables lose some clones; where checked, under half of the loss comes from unresolved V genes, and the rest has no known cause. The V and J calls and clone size are taken from that table; D and trimming were inferred from the DNA. The sample table contains about 2,100,000 clones; only one count was recorded for under 95% of them. Of the sample, 1.5% to 2% is held by the ten largest clones.

This record belongs to a study of shared clonotypes between healthy human individuals (dated by TCRdb to the early 2020s). Broadly, across the study: Three men and a couple of women, aged 18 to 49 years, made up the cohort. Per donor, leukapheresis produced somewhere between about 0.8 and 9 billion PBMCs. Different laboratories and diverse techniques were used to prepare libraries and sequence TCR repertoires, to increase sequencing depth and limit assay-specific biases. For each donor, CD4 naive and CD4 memory were each given three plates, CD8 naive was given two plates, and CD8 memory was given one plate. The study deeply sequenced blood TCR repertoires of about five healthy adults to estimate repertoire size and the extent of clonotype sharing between individuals.

What the research found in general, with its limitations: Pairwise subsampling indicated that sequencing depth was expected to affect the degree of clonotype sharing among donors. About 5% of naive CD4, 3.5% of naive CD8, approximately 2% of memory CD4, and 0.4% of memory CD8 clonotypes were shared across a few donors. Higher generation probabilities were observed for clonotypes shared by all four sorted-subset donors than for non-shared clonotypes. Sampling was restricted to blood, and TCR repertoires in tissues likely differ from the TCR repertoires found in blood. Because the study included a small number of donors, the genetic and exposure-history diversity represented was limited. Larger estimated clonotype richness was generally found for naive subsets than for memory subsets. Even with the large sequencing depth, rarefaction of the sorted-subset datasets indicated that sequencing was incomplete.

CD8 naive samples consisted of CD45RO-negative cells that were positively selected for CCR7, yielding a CD45RA+CCR7+ population without TemRA cells. Healthy HIV-negative adults with no recently reported acute infections or vaccinations were included as donors. Every donor was a Caucasian adult residing in Nashville, Tennessee, USA. Blood was collected by leukapheresis, and PBMCs were isolated by Ficoll-Histopaque density gradient centrifugation and then cryopreserved in liquid nitrogen vapor phase. Purity and quantity of every magnetically sorted T cell population were checked by analytical flow cytometry. From each sorted fraction, genomic DNA was isolated and quantified by UV absorbance on a Nanodrop 2000c.

This receptor was identified in a man in his late teens or twenties in good health. Some clones in this sample may be carry-over from other donors' samples. The rearrangement combines TRBV7-9 with TRBJ1-1; a confident D gene designation cannot be given. Source material: naive CD8+ T cells from PBMCs. The cell subset or site label of this sample denotes: CD45RA+CCR7+. Here is the DNA: TGTGCCAGCAGCTCCCTACTATGGGGTCGAGAAACTGAAGCTTTCTTT. Translated, it reads CASSSLLWGRETEAFF.